This passage covers 15 T cell receptor beta chains from one sample sequenced in a study of blood T cell repertoires in COVID-19. TCRdb's copy holds only in-frame clones and misses some; the assay was immunoSEQ multiplex PCR. The table has a few hundred thousand clones, 83% seen once. Sequencing input: peripheral blood. The receptor set was obtained from a woman between 45 and 60 years old with acute or convalescent COVID-19.

This clone was found a few times. The chain recombines TRBV27 with TRBJ2-2; D possibly corresponds to TRBD1 (6 bases). The length of the CDR3 is 13 residues. The germline V gene has CDR1 MNHEY and CDR2 SMNVEV (reference sequence). Trimming shortened V by 3 bases and J by 5 bases, and 7 bases separated the two germline ends. For the CDR3, the DNA is TGTGCCAGCAGTTTCGGACAGACCGGGGAGCTGTTTTTT. Translated, it gives CASSFGQTGELFF.

V and J are TRBV30 and TRBJ2-4; 7 bases align to TRBD2. Looked up from germline, CDR1 is GTSNPN and CDR2 is SVGIG (reference sequence). The V and J ends lost 0 bases and 8 bases, in that order; junction bases with no gene match: 10. There are 15 residues in the CDR3. The CDR3 loop reads CAWSVGAGSGDIQYF. In DNA form, the CDR3 reads TGTGCCTGGAGTGTGGGAGCGGGAAGCGGTGACATTCAGTACTTC. The full variable domain, rest sourced from reference TRBV30 and TRBJ2-4, is SQTIHQWPATLVQPVGSPLSLECTVEGTSNPNLYWYRQAAGRGLQLLFYSVGIGQISSEVPQNLSASRPQDRQFILSSKKLLLSDSGFYLCAWSVGAGSGDIQYFGAGTRLSVL.

The CDR3 sequence is CASSLLAGGSRAKNIQYF. The CDR3 DNA sequence: TGTGCCAGCAGTCTTCTAGCGGGGGGATCCCGGGCCAAAAACATTCAGTACTTC. J is TRBJ2-4 and V is TRBV28, with 11 bases lining up with TRBD2. The CDR3 extends over 18 amino acids. Losses at the gene ends were 5 bases for V and 1 base for J; bases not matched to a gene: 10. Germline CDR1 and CDR2: MDHEN and SYDVKM.

The rearrangement uses TRBV12-3 or TRBV12-4 and TRBJ1-1; TRBD1 might be the D (6 bases). This CDR3 is 13 amino acids long. The ends were cut back, 3 bases at V and 8 bases at J, with 13 bases in the middle. The DNA of the CDR3 is TGTGCCAGCAGTTTCAACAGGGCCGACGAAGCTTTCTTT. Its protein is CASSFNRADEAFF.

V and J are TRBV10-3 and TRBJ1-1; D is undetermined. The CDR3 totals 11 residues. V shed 6 bases and J shed 4 bases, with 6 bases lying between them. Germline CDR1 and CDR2: ENHRY and SYGVKD. The CDR3 bases are TGTGCCATCAGGGGGAGCACTGAAGCTTTCTTT. It translates to CAIRGSTEAFF.

The chain carries TRBV29-1 and TRBJ2-3; D is ambiguous. Deletions cut 7 bases from V and 5 bases from J, with 4 bases between. This CDR3 region has 9 residues. In germline, CDR1 is SQVTM, CDR2 ANQGSEA. The CDR3 loop is CSGGDTQYF. In nucleotides, the CDR3 is TGCAGCGGCGGAGATACGCAGTATTTT.

CDR3 nucleotide sequence: TGTGCCAGCGGCTCGGGCCCTAGGACTGTAAGGAATGAGCAGTTCTTC. Protein: CASGSGPRTVRNEQFF. The genes are TRBV6-6 and TRBJ2-1; TRBD2 might be the D (5 bases). The CDR3 covers 16 residues. The germline gives CDR1 MNHNY, CDR2 SVGAGI (reference sequence). The V gene lost 8 bases and the J gene lost 7 bases, with 24 bases spanning the gap.

The chain links TRBV15 to TRBJ1-4; 7 bases align to TRBD1. J gave up 4 bases and V 4 bases, and 6 bases lay outside the gene matches. The CDR3 sequence is 15 residues long. CDR1 is LNHNV and CDR2 is YYDKDF in the germline V gene (reference sequence). For the CDR3, the DNA is TGTGCCACCAGCAATTTGACAGGGAATAATGAAAAACTGTTTTTT. Translating gives CATSNLTGNNEKLFF.

The chain couples TRBV11-3 to TRBJ2-1; 7 bases are shared with TRBD1. Germline CDR1 is SGHNT and CDR2 is YENEEA. The CDR3 is made up of 16 amino acids. The V gene end was trimmed by 5 bases and the J gene end by 5 bases; junction bases not matched to a gene: 12. The chain's CDR3 is CASSRNSPGTDNEQFF. CDR3 bases: TGTGCCAGCAGCCGCAATAGCCCCGGGACAGACAATGAGCAGTTCTTC.

This clone was counted a single time. This sequence joins TRBV19 and TRBJ1-4; D might be TRBD1 (5 bases). The germline V gene encodes CDR1 LNHDA and CDR2 SQIVND (reference sequence). V lost 7 bases, J lost 3 bases, and 9 bases lay in between. This CDR3 is 13 amino acids long. The CDR3 here is CASTRDSNEKLFF. The CDR3, as DNA: TGTGCCAGTACAAGGGACTCTAATGAAAAACTGTTTTTT.

The chain has TRBV6-5 and TRBJ2-7, with TRBD1 as a possible D gene (6 bases). The ends were cut back, 6 bases at V and 3 bases at J, with 15 bases in the middle. This CDR3 has 14 residues. Germline values: CDR1 MNHEY, CDR2 SVGAGI. This chain's CDR3 is CASRKQGSFYEQYF. CDR3 nucleotide sequence: TGTGCCAGCAGAAAACAGGGATCTTTCTACGAGCAGTACTTC.

This chain joins TRBV30 and TRBJ2-7; 9 bases map to TRBD1. After removal of 5 bases from V and 4 bases from J, the junction contained 6 bases not matched to a gene. The CDR3 contains 13 residues. Germline CDR1 is GTSNPN and CDR2 is SVGIG (reference sequence). The CDR3, as DNA: TGTGCCTGGCGTCCGGGACAGGGTTACGAGCAGTACTTC. Protein sequence: CAWRPGQGYEQYF.

This rearrangement joins TRBV6-6 to TRBJ1-1; TRBD1 agrees at 7 bases. This CDR3 comprises 13 residues. J was trimmed by 4 bases and V by 4 bases; bases with no gene match: 3. Germline V gives CDR1 MNHNY, CDR2 SVGAGI (reference sequence). The CDR3 protein is CASSSTGTTEAFF. The CDR3 coding sequence is TGTGCCAGCAGTTCGACAGGGACCACTGAAGCTTTCTTT.

V and J are TRBV14 and TRBJ2-1, with a weak D call TRBD2 (6 bases). CDR3 length: 16 amino acids. V was shortened by 2 bases and J by 4 bases, with 15 bases between the two germline ends. Germline V gene sequence: CDR1 SGHDN, CDR2 FVKESK. The CDR3 coding sequence is TGTGCCAGCAGCCAACTTGGCCGGGACTTATACAATGAGCAGTTCTTC. It encodes CASSQLGRDLYNEQFF.

The genes are TRBV7-9 and TRBJ1-2; D is unclear. CDR1 is SEHNR, CDR2 FQNEAQ, per germline (reference sequence). The CDR3 contains 14 residues. V lost 1 base to trimming and J lost 8 bases, with 14 bases between them. CDR3 sequence (DNA): TGTGCCAGCAGCTTAGAGCCGACACCCTTGGGCTACACCTTC. Translating it yields CASSLEPTPLGYTF.